One and the same sample provided the 11 T cell receptor beta chains below, sequenced in a study of cytomegalovirus exposure and HLA in healthy donors. 60 Vbeta and 13 Jbeta primers were used in PCR. Here immunoSEQ multiplex PCR was the method, and the copy in TCRdb shows in-frame clones only, minus some. The sample has some 190,000 clones, more than 75% seen once. The specimen sequenced was PBMCs. The receptors stem from a man aged 35-49 years in good health and CMV-seropositive.

The V gene is TRBV6-1, the J gene TRBJ1-1; D perhaps matches TRBD1 (6 bases). The germline gives CDR1 MNHNS, CDR2 SASEGT. The CDR3 runs to 13 residues. V gave up 8 bases and J gave up 10 bases, with 20 bases separating them. CDR3 DNA sequence: TGTGCCAGCGGGAGGGGGGGGAGTTATGGAGCTTTCTTT. Translation gives CASGRGGSYGAFF.

The chain links TRBV21-1 to TRBJ1-3; the table's D call, TRBD1, was not checked against the DNA. TRBV21-1 is given as a pseudogene. This CDR3 is 17 amino acids long. CDR3 region: CASSKGGQGISGNTIYF. The CDR3 DNA reads TGTGCCAGCAGCAAAGGCGGGCAGGGGATCTCTGGAAACACCATATATTTT.

V and J are TRBV18 and TRBJ1-1; D gene ambiguous. Trimming shortened V by 6 bases and J by 4 bases, and 9 bases separated the two germline ends. This CDR3 contains 12 residues. Germline CDR1 and CDR2: KGHSH and LQKENI. The CDR3 bases are TGTGCCAGCTCCCCCTCTACCACTGAAGCTTTCTTT. It yields the protein CASSPSTTEAFF. Full variable domain (remainder filled in from reference TRBV18 and TRBJ1-1): NAGVMQNPRHLVRRRGQEARLRCSPMKGHSHVYWYRQLPEEGLKFMVYLQKENIIDESGMPKERFSAEFPKEGPSILRIQQVVRGDSAAYFCASSPSTTEAFFGQGTRLTVV.

The CDR3 nucleotides read TGTGCCAGCAGTTGGACTAGCGGTGACTACGAGCAGTACTTC. It yields the protein CASSWTSGDYEQYF. This chain connects TRBV2 to TRBJ2-7; TRBD2 agrees at 10 bases. The ends lost 5 bases at V and 3 bases at J; junction bases unmatched: 4. The length of the CDR3 is 14 residues. Germline V gene data show CDR1 as SNHLY and CDR2 as FYNNEI. The full variable domain, with the rest looked up from reference TRBV2 and TRBJ2-7, is EPEVTQTPSHQVTQMGQEVILRCVPISNHLYFYWYRQILGQKVEFLVSFYNNEISEKSEIFDDQFSVERPDGSNFTLKIRSTKLEDSAMYFCASSWTSGDYEQYFGPGTRLTVT.

The J gene is TRBJ1-1, the V gene TRBV11-2; D might be TRBD1 (6 bases). The V end lost 5 bases, the J end lost 3 bases, and 13 bases lay between the germline ends. The length of the CDR3 is 14 residues. Germline V gene lookup returns CDR1 SGHAT and CDR2 FQNNGV. CDR3 protein: CASSPDRTYTEAFF. In DNA form, the CDR3 reads TGTGCCAGCAGCCCTGACAGGACTTACACTGAAGCTTTCTTT.

The CDR3 sequence is CASSSQGGWNEQFF. CDR3 in DNA: TGTGCCAGCAGCTCACAGGGGGGATGGAATGAGCAGTTCTTC. The chain uses TRBV7-3 and TRBJ2-1; 8 nucleotides align to TRBD1. The CDR3 is made up of 14 amino acids. CDR1 SGHTA and CDR2 FQGTGA come from the germline V gene. V shed 4 bases and J 7 bases; nucleotides not matched to a gene: 6.

V usage is TRBV10-3 and J usage is TRBJ2-1, with 14 bases identical to TRBD2. This CDR3 has 15 residues. V lost 4 bases and J lost 7; bases outside the gene matches: 3. CDR1 and CDR2 (germline): ENHRY, SYGVKD. The CDR3: CAISVGTSGSNEQFF. The CDR3 region has the DNA TGTGCCATCAGTGTGGGGACTAGCGGGAGTAATGAGCAGTTCTTC.

This chain uses TRBV18 with TRBJ2-4; 10 bases fit TRBD1. The CDR3 extends over 16 amino acids. J gave up 3 bases and V 5 bases, and 7 bases lay outside the gene matches. Per the germline V gene, CDR1 is KGHSH and CDR2 is LQKENI. The CDR3 DNA follows: TGTGCCAGCTCAAGGACAGGGGGGATCGTCAAAAACATTCAGTACTTC. This translates into CASSRTGGIVKNIQYF.

The V and J genes are TRBV12-5 and TRBJ1-4; unclear D gene. Germline V gene lookup returns CDR1 LGHNT and CDR2 FRNRAP. There are 13 residues in the CDR3. V gave up 2 bases and J gave up 8 bases, with 9 bases separating them. The CDR3 bases are TGTGCTAGTGGTTTGCCGGGGTTGGAAAAACTGTTTTTT. Translation: CASGLPGLEKLFF.

The CDR3 DNA is TGTGCCGGCGGGGGGGAGGGCTACGAGCAGTACTTC. It codes for CAGGGEGYEQYF. The V and J genes are TRBV6-1 and TRBJ2-7; TRBD2 matches at 9 bases. Looked up from germline, CDR1 is MNHNS and CDR2 is SASEGT. This CDR3 contains 12 residues. The trim removed 11 bases at V and 3 bases at J, leaving 5 bases unmatched.

The V and J genes are TRBV7-9 and TRBJ2-1; D unclear. CDR3 length: 16 residues. CDR1 is SEHNR and CDR2 is FQNEAQ in the germline V gene (reference sequence). The V end lost 0 bases, the J end lost 1 base, and 10 bases lay between the germline ends. The CDR3, as DNA: TGTGCCAGCAGCTTAGCGGTGATTAGATCCTACAATGAGCAGTTCTTC. As protein: CASSLAVIRSYNEQFF.